This entry lists 20 T cell receptor beta chains sequenced from one sample in a study of blood T cells in healthy people across ages. Primed by a sample-barcoded 5' primer and a J-beta primer mix, a second PCR proceeded for 7 to 11 cycles. TCRdb re-called the 5' RACE reads through MiXCR, storing one row per CDR3 protein. The table includes 750,000 to 1,000,000 distinct CDR3 sequences, 25% to 30% detected once. In addition, the sample was reused for a study of T cells of mothers and their children.

The specimen sequenced was blood. The receptor set was obtained from a woman in her thirties or forties in good health.

This clonotype was observed many times. The chain employs TRBV6-2 or TRBV6-3 and TRBJ2-6; 9 bases map to TRBD1. Germline CDR1 is MNHEY and CDR2 is SVGEGT. This CDR3 comprises 19 residues. The V segment lost 7 bases and the J segment 0 bases; nucleotides outside the gene matches: 13. The CDR3 is CASTTDRGSPYSGANVLTF. Here the CDR3 DNA reads TGTGCCAGCACAACGGACAGGGGCTCTCCCTACTCTGGGGCCAACGTCCTGACTTTC.

In its sample, this clonotype was seen a few times. The CDR3 DNA reads as TGTGCCTGGAGTACCCGGGGAAGATGGTATGGCTACACCTTC. Translating it yields CAWSTRGRWYGYTF. The rearrangement uses TRBV30 and TRBJ1-2, with no clear D. The V gene lost 2 bases and the J gene lost 5 bases, with 15 bases spanning the gap. This CDR3 has 14 amino acids. Germline assignment: CDR1 GTSNPN and CDR2 SVGIG (reference sequence).

The V call is TRBV27, the J call TRBJ2-1; D may be TRBD1 (6 bases). The length of the CDR3 is 15 residues. Trimming left V 2 bases short and J 8 bases short, with 16 bases between. Germline CDR1 is MNHEY and CDR2 is SMNVEV (reference sequence). This chain's CDR3 is CASSLRWGPNDEQFF. The CDR3 DNA reads as TGTGCCAGCAGTTTAAGGTGGGGGCCAAACGATGAGCAGTTCTTC.

This clonotype was found a few times. Given a much more abundant clone one base away, this may be a read error. This chain uses TRBV29-1 with TRBJ2-5, with D perhaps matching TRBD2 (6 bases). The CDR3 is 13 residues long. Trimming cost V 7 bases and J 11 bases, with 23 bases left between them. Germline CDR1 and CDR2: SQVTM and ANQGSEA. CDR3 nucleotide sequence: TGCAGCGGTACCATCGGGACTTCCTATGAGCAGTACTTC. It codes for CSGTIGTSYEQYF.

This chain connects TRBV28 to TRBJ2-1, with D possibly being TRBD1 (7 bases). The CDR3 runs to 16 residues. V was clipped by 5 bases and J by 5 bases, with 19 bases between them. Per the germline V gene, CDR1 is MDHEN and CDR2 is SYDVKM. The CDR3, as DNA: TGTGCCAGCAGTCCCACGCGCGGGACAGACCACAATGAGCAGTTCTTC. Protein: CASSPTRGTDHNEQFF.

This clonotype was seen ten or more times. The chain combines TRBV6-5 with TRBJ2-7; TRBD2 matches at 11 bases. Germline CDR1 reads MNHEY; CDR2 reads SVGAGI. CDR3 length: 14 residues. Unmatched junction bases numbered 1, after V lost 6 bases and J lost 0 bases. CDR3 in amino acids: CASSGLAGSYEQYF. The CDR3 DNA reads TGTGCCAGCAGCGGACTAGCGGGCTCCTACGAGCAGTACTTC.

This clonotype came up many times. The chain combines TRBV4-1 with TRBJ1-2; 7 nucleotides align to TRBD1. V lost 6 bases, J lost 4 bases, and 11 bases stayed unmatched. Germline CDR1 MGHRA, CDR2 YSYEKL. This CDR3 has 15 amino acids. This CDR3 is CASRPTPTGPYGYTF. The CDR3 region has the DNA TGCGCCAGCAGACCGACCCCGACAGGGCCCTATGGCTACACCTTC.

This clonotype was detected ten times or more. V is TRBV20-1 and J is TRBJ2-7; D remains ambiguous. Trimming removed 6 bases from V and 3 bases from J, with 15 bases in between. Germline V gene data show CDR1 as DFQATT and CDR2 as SNEGSKA (reference sequence). The CDR3 is made up of 13 amino acids. The CDR3 region is CSAPSRQDYEQYF. The CDR3 nucleotides are TGCAGTGCACCCTCGAGACAAGACTACGAGCAGTACTTC.

The V call is TRBV20-1, the J call TRBJ1-1; D possibly corresponds to TRBD1 (6 bases). This CDR3 is 14 amino acids long. V was shortened by 4 bases and J by 1 base, with 13 bases between the two germline ends. Germline CDR1 is DFQATT and CDR2 is SNEGSKA (reference sequence). The CDR3: CSAIEDRWNTEAFF. CDR3 DNA: TGCAGTGCTATCGAAGACAGGTGGAACACTGAAGCTTTCTTT.

V and J are TRBV28 and TRBJ2-7; the D gene is possibly TRBD1 (5 bases). CDR1 and CDR2 (germline): MDHEN, SYDVKM. The CDR3 loop spans 16 amino acids. The germline V and J ends were trimmed by 2 bases and 1 base, with 15 bases remaining between them. The CDR3 DNA is TGTGCCAGCAGTTTAACCACCAGGGCAGGGTCCTACGAGCAGTACTTC. Protein: CASSLTTRAGSYEQYF.

This clonotype has ten or more counts. The chain carries TRBV28 and TRBJ2-2, with TRBD1 matching over 7 bases. V lost 0 bases, J lost 2 bases, and 6 bases stayed unmatched. The CDR3 loop spans 17 amino acids. CDR1 is MDHEN and CDR2 is SYDVKM in the germline V gene. The CDR3 nucleotides read TGTGCCAGCAGTTTATGGTCCAGGGGGATTAACACCGGGGAGCTGTTTTTT. As protein: CASSLWSRGINTGELFF.

This clonotype was counted ten times or more. The chain combines TRBV20-1 with TRBJ2-7, with D uncertain. V dropped 4 bases and J dropped 0 bases, with 13 bases sitting between them. This CDR3 has 14 residues. From germline, CDR1 is DFQATT and CDR2 SNEGSKA (reference sequence). CDR3 DNA: TGCAGTGCTATAGTGGGTATTAGCTCCTACGAGCAGTACTTC. Translated, it gives CSAIVGISSYEQYF.

This chain uses TRBV6-2 or TRBV6-3 with TRBJ2-4; the D gene could be TRBD1 or TRBD2 (5 bases each). V was shortened by 7 bases and J by 7 bases, with 14 bases between the two germline ends. Germline-derived CDR1 and CDR2 are MNHEY and SVGEGT. CDR3 length equals 13 residues. The CDR3 reads CASTTGGVNIQYF. The CDR3 region has the DNA TGTGCCAGCACCACTGGGGGAGTGAACATTCAGTACTTC.

This clonotype occurred many times. The genes are TRBV29-1 and TRBJ1-2; tentatively, D is TRBD1 (5 bases). V was trimmed by 7 bases and J by 6 bases, leaving 12 bases between them. CDR1 SQVTM and CDR2 ANQGSEA come from the germline V gene. This CDR3 spans 11 amino acids. In DNA form, the CDR3 reads TGCAGCGCACGGGACGAGCATGGCTACACCTTC. This gives the protein CSARDEHGYTF.

The CDR3 protein is CASRKRGHPNTEAFF. The CDR3 nucleotides are TGTGCCAGCAGGAAAAGAGGGCATCCAAACACTGAAGCTTTCTTT. V usage is TRBV12-3 or TRBV12-4 and J usage is TRBJ1-1, with D hard to call. Trimming pared 6 bases from V and 2 bases from J, leaving 16 bases between. There are 15 residues in the CDR3.

This clonotype was seen at least ten times. The rearrangement joins TRBV7-8 to TRBJ1-1; D might be TRBD1 (6 bases). Germline CDR1 is SGHVS and CDR2 is FQNEAQ. V lost 4 bases, J lost 4 bases, and 10 bases lay in between. The CDR3 totals 13 residues. The DNA of the CDR3 is TGTGCCAGCAGCTCCGGACAGTTCACTGAAGCTTTCTTT. Translating it yields CASSSGQFTEAFF.

There are a few counts of this clonotype. A read error may produce the germline difference seen at one junction end. The CDR3: CVSSGKTQGSRYEQYF. The DNA for the CDR3 is TGTGTCAGCAGTGGCAAGACGCAAGGAAGTCGTTACGAGCAGTACTTC. The rearrangement links TRBV28 to TRBJ2-7; no clear D. In germline, CDR1 is MDHEN, CDR2 SYDVKM. The length of the CDR3 is 16 residues.

In this sample, this clonotype turned up many times. The V gene is TRBV12-5, the J gene TRBJ2-1; the D is unclear. This CDR3 comprises 13 residues. Germline assignment: CDR1 LGHNT and CDR2 FRNRAP. V gave up 5 bases and J gave up 2 bases, with 7 bases separating them. CDR3 residues: CASGAPPYNEQFF. CDR3 DNA sequence: TGTGCTAGTGGTGCTCCCCCCTACAATGAGCAGTTCTTC.

The chain couples TRBV5-1 to TRBJ2-3; 13 positions match TRBD2. Germline V gene sequence: CDR1 SGHRS, CDR2 YFSETQ. The CDR3 is made up of 17 amino acids. Germline trimming cut 1 base from V and 2 bases from J; bases unmatched to any gene: 4. In DNA, the CDR3 is TGCGCCAGCAGCTTGACTAGCGGGGGGGCCCCCACAGATACGCAGTATTTT. It is translated as CASSLTSGGAPTDTQYF.

This clonotype appeared many times. J is TRBJ1-2 and V is TRBV7-2; D call uncertain. Germline CDR1 and CDR2: SGHTA and FQGNSA. This CDR3 has 16 amino acids. Between the trimmed V and J ends, which lost 1 base and 0 bases, there was a span of 12 bases. CDR3 sequence (DNA): TGTGCCAGCAGCTTAGGAGGCAGGAGAACTAACTATGGCTACACCTTC. This sequence encodes CASSLGGRRTNYGYTF.